There are many counts of the clone carrying this T cell receptor beta chain. Its antigen remains unknown. The entry originates in a study of T-cell memory formation after mild COVID-19. Whole-study results and caveats: Whereas later expanders leaned CD4+, clones contracting day 15 to 85 showed a balanced CD4/CD8 makeup.

The ends lost 5 bases at V and 4 bases at J; junction bases unmatched: 2. The germline gives CDR1 MNHEY, CDR2 SMNVEV (reference sequence). CDR3 length: 13 residues. TCRdb re-called the 5' RACE reads with MiXCR, one entry per CDR3 protein. This table holds about 150,000 distinct CDR3 sequences, under 7% found once. V and J are TRBV27 and TRBJ2-7; 10 bases agree with TRBD2. The sequence derives from an adult woman who had mild COVID-19 (a few samples of this study predate the infection). Cell type and time point are not known. Input material: PBMCs or a T cell subset sorted from them (not recorded which). The CDR3 nucleotides are TGTGCCAGCAGTCTAGCGGGAGTGTACGAGCAGTACTTC. This encodes CASSLAGVYEQYF.